This TCR beta chain was recovered during a study of T cell clonotyping in hematopoietic cell transplantation. Whole-study context: Pretransplant recipient samples were taken after cytoreduction.

The CDR3 contains 16 residues. The germline V gene has CDR1 LNHDA and CDR2 SQIVND (reference sequence). After removal of 5 bases from V and 2 bases from J, the junction contained 8 bases not matched to a gene. Only in-frame clones appear in the TCRdb table, and some are missing; sequencing was by immunoSEQ multiplex PCR. Here the sample spans approximately 44,000 clones, 85% being singletons. General study results and limits: Higher Inverse Simpson Index values in graft donor and pretransplant recipient predicted broader posttransplant TCR diversity. At the given depth, recipient repertoires were over 97% de novo clonotypes.

A word on this clone: As yet, its antigen is unknown.

Regarding time point: recipient sample about 28 days before transplant, after cytoreduction. Blood collection times were about day -28 and days 30, 100, 180 posttransplant. This clonotype was sampled from a man between 60 and 70 years old with acute myeloid leukemia. Some clones in this sample may be carry-over from other donors' samples. The sequencing used peripheral blood mononuclear cells, collected before stem cell transplant. V and J are TRBV19 and TRBJ1-5, with TRBD1 matching over 8 bases. The DNA of the CDR3 is TGTGCCAGTAGTCTTCAGGGGGCGAGGGGCAATCAGCCCCAGCATTTT. Its protein product is CASSLQGARGNQPQHF.